The clone carrying this T cell receptor beta chain was observed once. The entry originates in a study of blood T cell repertoires in COVID-19. The germline V gene encodes CDR1 SGHNT and CDR2 YENEEA. The ends lost 4 bases at V and 2 bases at J; junction bases unmatched: 4. This CDR3 is built from 15 residues. Sequencing used immunoSEQ multiplex PCR; TCRdb keeps in-frame clones, though not all of them. The sample lists more than 100,000 clones, approximately 80% occurring once. The sequenced material came from peripheral blood. The J gene is TRBJ2-1, the V gene TRBV11-3, with 8 bases aligning to TRBD2. The source is a woman aged 45-60 years with acute or convalescent COVID-19. CDR3 sequence: CASSSGGETYNEQFF. CDR3 DNA: TGTGCCAGCAGCTCCGGGGGGGAGACCTACAATGAGCAGTTCTTC.